A single T cell receptor beta chain is shown here with its context. CDR1 SGHTA and CDR2 FQGNSA come from the germline V gene. The CDR3 is made up of 12 amino acids. The V gene lost 5 bases and the J gene lost 6 bases, with 8 bases spanning the gap. The entry originates in a study of control samples from healthy donors and cancer patients. The method was immunoSEQ multiplex PCR; TCRdb's version includes in-frame clones alone and lacks a portion of them. Of 79,000 or so clones in the sample, about 88% were seen once. This chain links TRBV7-2 with TRBJ2-4; D assignment may be TRBD1 or TRBD2 (5 bases each). Sample: PBMCs. The receptor was isolated from a woman aged 50 to 60 with colorectal cancer. This CDR3 is CASSLGTNIQYF. The CDR3 DNA reads as TGTGCCAGCAGCCTAGGGACAAACATTCAGTACTTC.